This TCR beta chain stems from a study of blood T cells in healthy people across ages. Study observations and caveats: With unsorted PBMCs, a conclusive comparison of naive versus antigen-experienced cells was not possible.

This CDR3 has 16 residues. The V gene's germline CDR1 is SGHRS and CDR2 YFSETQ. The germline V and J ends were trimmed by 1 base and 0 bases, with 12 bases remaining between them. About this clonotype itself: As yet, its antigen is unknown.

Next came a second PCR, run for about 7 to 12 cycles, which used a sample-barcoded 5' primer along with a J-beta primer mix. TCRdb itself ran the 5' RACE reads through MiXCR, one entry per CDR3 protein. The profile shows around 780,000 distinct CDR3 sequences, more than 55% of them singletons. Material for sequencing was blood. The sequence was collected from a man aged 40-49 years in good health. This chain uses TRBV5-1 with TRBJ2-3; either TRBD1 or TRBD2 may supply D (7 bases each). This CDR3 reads CASSLSRGGSTDTQYF. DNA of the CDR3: TGCGCCAGCAGCTTGAGCAGGGGGGGGAGCACAGATACGCAGTATTTT.